This TCR beta chain comes out of a study of cytomegalovirus exposure and HLA in healthy donors. PCR amplification relied on 60 Vbeta primers (plus 13 Jbeta primers). Measured with immunoSEQ multiplex PCR; TCRdb has only the in-frame clones, and not every one. The sample contains over 150,000 clones, more than 75% of which appear only once. Germline V gives CDR1 SGHNT, CDR2 YENEEA. The CDR3 loop spans 20 amino acids. Unmatched junction bases numbered 21, after V lost 5 bases and J lost 2 bases. Concerning this clone: Its cognate antigen is unknown.

Study observations and caveats: Sequencing depth roughly uniform across donors was assumed in presence/absence analyses.

The V gene is TRBV11-3, the J gene TRBJ2-1, with 7 bases fitting TRBD2. Sequencing was performed on PBMCs. This receptor was identified in a woman aged 40 to 55 in good health and CMV-seropositive. CDR3 amino acids: CASSPPKNFGREWAYNEQFF. Here the CDR3 DNA reads TGTGCCAGCAGCCCCCCAAAGAATTTCGGGCGGGAGTGGGCCTACAATGAGCAGTTCTTC.